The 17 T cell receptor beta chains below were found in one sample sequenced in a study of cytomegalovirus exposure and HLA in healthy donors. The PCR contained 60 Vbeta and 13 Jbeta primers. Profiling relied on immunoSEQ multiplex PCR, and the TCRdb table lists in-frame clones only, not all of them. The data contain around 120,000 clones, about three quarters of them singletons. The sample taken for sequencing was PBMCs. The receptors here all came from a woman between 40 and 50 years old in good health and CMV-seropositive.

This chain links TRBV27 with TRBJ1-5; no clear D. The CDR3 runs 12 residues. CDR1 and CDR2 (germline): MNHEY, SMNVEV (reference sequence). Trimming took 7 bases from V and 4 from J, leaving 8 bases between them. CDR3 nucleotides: TGTGCCAGCACAGTGAAAAATCAGCCCCAGCATTTT. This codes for CASTVKNQPQHF.

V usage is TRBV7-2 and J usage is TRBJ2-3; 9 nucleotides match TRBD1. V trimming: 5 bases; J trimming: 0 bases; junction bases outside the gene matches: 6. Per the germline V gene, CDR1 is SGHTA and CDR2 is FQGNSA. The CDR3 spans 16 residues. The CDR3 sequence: CASSPQGASSTDTQYF. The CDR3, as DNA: TGTGCCAGCAGCCCACAGGGGGCCTCAAGCACAGATACGCAGTATTTT.

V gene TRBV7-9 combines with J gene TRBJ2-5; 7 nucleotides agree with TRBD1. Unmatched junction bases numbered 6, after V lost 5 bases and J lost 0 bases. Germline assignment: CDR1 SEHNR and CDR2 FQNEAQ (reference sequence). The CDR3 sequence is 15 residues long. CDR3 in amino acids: CASSLRGQYQETQYF. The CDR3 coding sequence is TGTGCCAGCAGCCTCCGGGGACAGTACCAAGAGACCCAGTACTTC.

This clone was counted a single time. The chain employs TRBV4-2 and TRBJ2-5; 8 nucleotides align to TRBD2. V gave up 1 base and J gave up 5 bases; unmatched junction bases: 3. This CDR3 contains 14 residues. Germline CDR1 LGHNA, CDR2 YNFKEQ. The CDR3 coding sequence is TGTGCCAGCAGCCAAGGGGGACTAGTTGAGACCCAGTACTTC. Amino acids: CASSQGGLVETQYF.

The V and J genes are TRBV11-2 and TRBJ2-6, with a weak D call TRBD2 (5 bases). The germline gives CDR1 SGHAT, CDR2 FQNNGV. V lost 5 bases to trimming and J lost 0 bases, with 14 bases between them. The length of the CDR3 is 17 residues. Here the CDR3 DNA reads TGTGCCAGCAGCCCCCAGAGGGCCCCCTCTGGGGCCAACGTCCTGACTTTC. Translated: CASSPQRAPSGANVLTF.

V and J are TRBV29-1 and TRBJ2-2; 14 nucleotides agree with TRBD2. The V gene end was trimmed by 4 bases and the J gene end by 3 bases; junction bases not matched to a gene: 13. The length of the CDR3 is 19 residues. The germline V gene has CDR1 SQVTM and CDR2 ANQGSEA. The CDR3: CSVAPTGGLAGAYTGELFF. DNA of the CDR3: TGCAGCGTTGCCCCGACAGGGGGACTAGCGGGAGCGTACACCGGGGAGCTGTTTTTT.

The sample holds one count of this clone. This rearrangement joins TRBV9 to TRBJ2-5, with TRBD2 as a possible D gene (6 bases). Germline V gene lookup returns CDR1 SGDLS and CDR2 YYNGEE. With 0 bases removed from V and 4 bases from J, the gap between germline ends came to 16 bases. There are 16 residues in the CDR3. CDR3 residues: CASSVASGSLLETQYF. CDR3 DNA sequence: TGTGCCAGCAGCGTAGCTTCCGGGAGCCTTTTAGAGACCCAGTACTTC.

CDR3 amino acids: CASSESGQGREKLFF. The CDR3 nucleotides read TGCGCCAGCAGTGAGTCGGGACAGGGAAGAGAAAAACTGTTTTTT. The chain recombines TRBV10-1 with TRBJ1-4; 9 bases fit TRBD1. Germline V gives CDR1 WNHNN, CDR2 SYGVQD (reference sequence). With V trimmed by 0 bases and J by 8 bases, 4 bases remained unmatched. The CDR3 length is 15 residues.

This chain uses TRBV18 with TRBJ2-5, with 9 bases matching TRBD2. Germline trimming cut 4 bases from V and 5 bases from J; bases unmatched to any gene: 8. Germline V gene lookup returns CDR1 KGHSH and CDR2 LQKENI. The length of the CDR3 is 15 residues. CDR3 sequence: CASSLLAGTGETQYF. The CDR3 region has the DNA TGTGCCAGCTCACTCCTAGCGGGAACTGGGGAGACCCAGTACTTC.

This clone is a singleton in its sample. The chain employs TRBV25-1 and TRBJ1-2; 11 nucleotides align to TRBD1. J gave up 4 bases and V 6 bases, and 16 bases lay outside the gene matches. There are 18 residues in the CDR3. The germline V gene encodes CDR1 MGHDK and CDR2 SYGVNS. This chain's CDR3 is CASSDTSGGQGAFYGYTF. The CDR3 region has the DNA TGTGCCAGCAGCGATACCTCGGGTGGACAGGGGGCTTTCTATGGCTACACCTTC.

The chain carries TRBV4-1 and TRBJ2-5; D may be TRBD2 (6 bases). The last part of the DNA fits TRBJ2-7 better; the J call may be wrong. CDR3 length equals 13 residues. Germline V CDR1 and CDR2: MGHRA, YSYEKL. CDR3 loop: CASSPGSSYEQYF. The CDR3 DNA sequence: TGCGCCAGCAGCCCCGGGAGCTCCTACGAGCAGTACTTC.

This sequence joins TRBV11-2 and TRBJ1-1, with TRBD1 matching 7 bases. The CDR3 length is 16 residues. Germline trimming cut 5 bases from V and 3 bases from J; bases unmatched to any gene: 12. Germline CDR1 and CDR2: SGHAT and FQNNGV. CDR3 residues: CASSPIPDRFYTEAFF. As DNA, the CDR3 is TGTGCCAGCAGCCCAATCCCGGACAGGTTTTACACTGAAGCTTTCTTT. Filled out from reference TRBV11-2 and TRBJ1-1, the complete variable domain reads EAGVAQSPRYKIIEKRQSVAFWCNPISGHATLYWYQQILGQGPKLLIQFQNNGVVDDSQLPKDRFSAERLKGVDSTLKIQPAKLEDSAVYLCASSPIPDRFYTEAFFGQGTRLTVV.

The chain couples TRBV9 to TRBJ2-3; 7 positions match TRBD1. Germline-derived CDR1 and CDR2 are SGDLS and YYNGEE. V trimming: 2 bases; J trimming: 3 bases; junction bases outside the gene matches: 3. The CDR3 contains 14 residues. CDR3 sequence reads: CASSVEGATDTQYF. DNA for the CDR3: TGTGCCAGCAGCGTCGAGGGGGCGACAGATACGCAGTATTTT.

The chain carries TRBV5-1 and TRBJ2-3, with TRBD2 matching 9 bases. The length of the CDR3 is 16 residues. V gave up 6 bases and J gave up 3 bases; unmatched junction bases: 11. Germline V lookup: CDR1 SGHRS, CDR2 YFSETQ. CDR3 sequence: CASNVAAGGGTDTQYF. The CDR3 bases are TGCGCCAGCAACGTGGCTGCGGGAGGGGGAACAGATACGCAGTATTTT.

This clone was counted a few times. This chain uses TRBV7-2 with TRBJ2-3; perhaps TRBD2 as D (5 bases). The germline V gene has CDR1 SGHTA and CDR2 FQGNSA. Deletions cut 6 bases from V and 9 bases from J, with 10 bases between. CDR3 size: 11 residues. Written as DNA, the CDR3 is TGTGCCAGCAGTCAACGCGGGACGCAGTATTTT. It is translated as CASSQRGTQYF. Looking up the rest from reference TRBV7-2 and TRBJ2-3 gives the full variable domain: GAGVSQSPSNKVTEKGKDVELRCDPISGHTALYWYRQSLGQGLEFLIYFQGNSAPDKSGLPSDRFSAERTGGSVSTLTIQRTQQEDSAVYLCASSQRGTQYFGPGTRLTVL.

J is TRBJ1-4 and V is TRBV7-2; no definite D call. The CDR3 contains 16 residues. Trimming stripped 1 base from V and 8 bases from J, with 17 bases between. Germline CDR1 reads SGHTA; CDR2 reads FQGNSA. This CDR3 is CASSLGGGPKGEKLFF. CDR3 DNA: TGTGCCAGCAGCTTAGGAGGAGGGCCTAAAGGGGAAAAACTGTTTTTT.

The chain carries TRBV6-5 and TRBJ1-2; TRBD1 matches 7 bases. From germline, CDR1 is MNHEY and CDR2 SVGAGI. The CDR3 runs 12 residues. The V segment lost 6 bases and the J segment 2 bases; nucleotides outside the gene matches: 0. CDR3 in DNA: TGTGCCAGCAGGACAGGGAACTATGGCTACACCTTC. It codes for CASRTGNYGYTF.